The 14 T cell receptor beta chains below all came from one sample that was sequenced in a study of T-cell reconstitution after alpha-beta-depleted transplantation in children. TCRbeta library preparation incorporated unique molecular identifiers. TCRdb reprocessed the PCR reads with MiXCR, giving one entry per CDR3 protein. The sample has roughly 300,000 distinct CDR3 sequences, around a tenth seen once. This specimen was PBMCs from the stem cell graft donor, taken from the stem cell graft. These receptors were obtained from a human donor who donated a stem cell graft to a child with acute lymphoblastic leukemia.

This clonotype was seen more than once but under ten times. In nucleotides, the CDR3 is TGCAGTGCTAGAGTTGCAGTCCTAGAGACCCAGTACTTC. Translation: CSARVAVLETQYF. This sequence joins TRBV20-1 and TRBJ2-5, with D unclear. Germline V lookup: CDR1 DFQATT, CDR2 SNEGSKA (reference sequence). The length of the CDR3 is 13 residues. The V end was cut by 1 base, the J end by 4 bases, with 10 bases between.

This clonotype was observed a handful of times. The rearrangement joins TRBV2 to TRBJ2-1; 8 positions agree with TRBD2. The CDR3 has 15 residues. CDR1 SNHLY and CDR2 FYNNEI come from the germline V gene. Germline trimming cut 5 bases from V and 7 bases from J; bases unmatched to any gene: 10. Here the CDR3 reads CASSSIAGWSNEQFF. In nucleotides, the CDR3 is TGTGCCAGCAGTTCTATAGCGGGATGGTCGAATGAGCAGTTCTTC.

The chain couples TRBV9 to TRBJ2-7; 8 bases align to TRBD2. Germline CDR1 and CDR2: SGDLS and YYNGEE. V trimming: 1 base; J trimming: 7 bases; junction bases outside the gene matches: 13. CDR3 size: 16 residues. CDR3 coding DNA: TGTGCCAGCAGCGTACAACCGAGCGGGAGCACGGAGGAGCAGTACTTC. Its translation is CASSVQPSGSTEEQYF.

At least ten counts were recorded for this clonotype. The rearrangement links TRBV18 to TRBJ1-1, with 9 bases that match TRBD1. Trimming took 3 bases from V and 0 from J; bases not matched to a gene: 2. This CDR3 has 15 residues. The germline V gene has CDR1 KGHSH and CDR2 LQKENI. The CDR3 loop is CASSPRQGVNTEAFF. CDR3 DNA sequence: TGTGCCAGCTCACCGCGACAGGGGGTGAACACTGAAGCTTTCTTT.

The chain has TRBV4-3 and TRBJ2-1, with D unclear. Germline CDR1 LGHNA, CDR2 YSLEER. The CDR3 has 16 amino acids. Trimming removed 0 bases from V and 4 bases from J, with 13 bases in between. In DNA form, the CDR3 reads TGCGCCAGCAGCCAAGAGGGGTACCCGTTTTACAATGAGCAGTTCTTC. It specifies CASSQEGYPFYNEQFF.

This clonotype was counted only a few times. This sequence joins TRBV5-1 and TRBJ2-1; 11 bases are a match to TRBD1. V lost 2 bases and J lost 4; bases outside the gene matches: 2. Germline CDR1 and CDR2: SGHRS and YFSETQ. There are 15 residues in the CDR3. Here the CDR3 DNA reads TGCGCCAGCAGCTTCGGGGACAGGGGGTACAATGAGCAGTTCTTC. Protein: CASSFGDRGYNEQFF. The full variable domain, with the rest looked up from reference TRBV5-1 and TRBJ2-1, is KAGVTQTPRYLIKTRGQQVTLSCSPISGHRSVSWYQQTPGQGLQFLFEYFSETQRNKGNFPGRFSGRQFSNSRSEMNVSTLELGDSALYLCASSFGDRGYNEQFFGPGTRLTVL.

This clonotype has a handful of counts. This sequence joins TRBV20-1 and TRBJ2-4, with TRBD1 matching 7 bases. Germline V gives CDR1 DFQATT, CDR2 SNEGSKA (reference sequence). Losses at the gene ends were 6 bases for V and 6 bases for J; bases not matched to a gene: 8. The CDR3 totals 13 residues. For the CDR3, the DNA is TGCAGTGCGACAAGACAGGGAACAAACATTCAGTACTTC. Translated: CSATRQGTNIQYF.

The chain links TRBV5-1 to TRBJ2-3; 10 nucleotides line up with TRBD1. From germline, CDR1 is SGHRS and CDR2 YFSETQ. With V trimmed by 3 bases and J by 0 bases, 4 bases remained unmatched. The CDR3 loop spans 16 amino acids. CDR3 region: CASSSVTGGSTDTQYF. The CDR3 coding sequence is TGCGCCAGCAGCTCCGTGACAGGGGGCAGCACAGATACGCAGTATTTT. Full variable domain (remainder filled in from reference TRBV5-1 and TRBJ2-3): KAGVTQTPRYLIKTRGQQVTLSCSPISGHRSVSWYQQTPGQGLQFLFEYFSETQRNKGNFPGRFSGRQFSNSRSEMNVSTLELGDSALYLCASSSVTGGSTDTQYFGPGTRLTVL.

This clonotype was recorded a few times. The rearrangement links TRBV6-2 or TRBV6-3 to TRBJ2-3, with 10 bases lining up with TRBD2. Trimming at V came to 7 bases and at J to 3 bases, leaving 1 base not matched to a gene. The germline gives CDR1 MNHEY, CDR2 SVGEGT. The CDR3 covers 13 residues. The CDR3 bases are TGTGCCAGCAAGCGGGAGGGAACAGATACGCAGTATTTT. This translates into CASKREGTDTQYF.

This clonotype was recorded a few times. The chain joins TRBV7-8 to TRBJ1-6, with a tentative D call TRBD1 (6 bases). CDR3 length: 14 residues. Germline lookup yields CDR1 SGHVS and CDR2 FQNEAQ. The germline V and J ends were trimmed by 5 bases and 10 bases, with 15 bases remaining between them. CDR3 bases: TGTGCCAGCAGCCCACAGGGTGGAGGGTCACCCCTCCACTTT. Residues: CASSPQGGGSPLHF. The complete variable domain, with remaining parts taken from reference TRBV7-8 and TRBJ1-6, reads GAGVSQSPRYKVAKRGQDVALRCDPISGHVSLFWYQQALGQGPEFLTYFQNEAQLDKSGLPSDRFFAERPEGSVSTLKIQRTQQEDSAVYLCASSPQGGGSPLHFGNGTRLTVT.

The chain is built from TRBV20-1 and TRBJ2-3; 10 nucleotides align to TRBD2. This CDR3 is 17 amino acids long. CDR1 is DFQATT, CDR2 SNEGSKA, per germline (reference sequence). The junction had 16 bases not matched to a gene; V was cut back by 6 bases and J by 4 bases. In DNA, the CDR3 is TGCAGTGCGCCACCTCATAGGAGCGGGAGGGAGGCAGATACGCAGTATTTT. It translates to CSAPPHRSGREADTQYF.

The gene calls are TRBV7-2 and TRBJ1-3; D perhaps matches TRBD1 (6 bases). The CDR3 loop spans 17 amino acids. In germline, CDR1 is SGHTA, CDR2 FQGNSA. Trimming stripped 1 base from V and 0 bases from J, with 13 bases between. The CDR3, as DNA: TGTGCCAGCAGCTTAGTTGCAGGGGACTACTCTGGAAACACCATATATTTT. Protein: CASSLVAGDYSGNTIYF.

The V call is TRBV6-1, the J call TRBJ2-3; D is possibly TRBD1 (5 bases). Germline V CDR1 and CDR2: MNHNS, SASEGT. The CDR3 runs to 14 residues. Between the trimmed V and J ends, which lost 8 bases and 2 bases, there was a span of 14 bases. This CDR3 reads CASHQGHDTDTQYF. CDR3 in DNA: TGTGCCAGCCACCAGGGTCACGACACAGATACGCAGTATTTT.

The V and J genes are TRBV20-1 and TRBJ2-3; D unclear. Germline CDR1 and CDR2: DFQATT and SNEGSKA (reference sequence). Deletions cut 6 bases from V and 11 bases from J, with 15 bases between. This CDR3 has 11 amino acids. The CDR3 region is CSASNLDMQYF. CDR3 DNA: TGCAGTGCCTCGAACTTAGACATGCAGTATTTT.